This T cell receptor (beta chain) was captured by sequencing in a study of cytomegalovirus exposure and HLA in healthy donors. This CDR3 is 14 amino acids long. Looked up from germline, CDR1 is MNHEY and CDR2 is SVGAGI. Trimming took 6 bases from V and 1 from J, leaving 12 bases between them. Concerning this clone itself: Antigen: not known.

Both 60 Vbeta primers and 13 Jbeta primers went into the PCR. Only in-frame clones appear in the TCRdb table, and some are missing; sequencing was by immunoSEQ multiplex PCR. Of 160,000 or so clones in the sample, over 70% are singletons; the top ten hold under 2%. Whole-study findings and limits: Differences between HLA loci emerged in a later analysis of TCR association rates, with DRB1 most and HLA-C fewest. Reportedly, diagnosis of cytomegalovirus status by the classifier showed high specificity and sensitivity. A few CMV-associated chains were confirmed in vitro to be specific for CMV antigens. Sequencing depth roughly uniform across donors was assumed in presence/absence analyses.

Sequencing was done on a sample of PBMCs. The TCR was taken from a woman aged 18 to 35 in good health and CMV-seronegative. The chain recombines TRBV6-5 with TRBJ1-1; TRBD1 is a possible D gene (6 bases). CDR3 nucleotides: TGTGCCAGCAGAAAGGGACAAACGAACACTGAAGCTTTCTTT. This translates into CASRKGQTNTEAFF.